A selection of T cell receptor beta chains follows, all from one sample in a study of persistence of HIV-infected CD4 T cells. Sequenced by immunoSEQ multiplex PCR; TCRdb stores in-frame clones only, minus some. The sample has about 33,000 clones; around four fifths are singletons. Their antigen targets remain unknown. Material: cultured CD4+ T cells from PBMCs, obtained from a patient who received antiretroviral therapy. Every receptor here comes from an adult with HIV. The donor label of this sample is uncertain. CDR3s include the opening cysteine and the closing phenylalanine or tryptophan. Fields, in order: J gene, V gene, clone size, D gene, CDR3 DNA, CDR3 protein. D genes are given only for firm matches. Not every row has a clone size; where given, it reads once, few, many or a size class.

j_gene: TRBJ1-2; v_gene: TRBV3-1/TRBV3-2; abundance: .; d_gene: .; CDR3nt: TGTGCCAGCAGCCAAGAGGCAGTACCCCACTATGGCTACACCTTC; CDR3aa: CASSQEAVPHYGYTF
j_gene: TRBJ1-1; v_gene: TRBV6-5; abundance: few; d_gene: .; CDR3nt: TGTGCCAGCAGTTACAAGGGTGAAGCTTTCTTT; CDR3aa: CASSYKGEAFF
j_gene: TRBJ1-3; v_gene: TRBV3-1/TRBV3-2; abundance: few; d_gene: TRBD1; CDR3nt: TGTGCCAGCAGCCATACGGACAGGGGGGACACCATATATTTT; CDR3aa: CASSHTDRGDTIYF
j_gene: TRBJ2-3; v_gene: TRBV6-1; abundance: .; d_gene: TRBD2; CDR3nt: TGTGCCAGCAGTGATTCGGGACTAGCGGCCAACACAGATACGCAGTATTTT; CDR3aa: CASSDSGLAANTDTQYF
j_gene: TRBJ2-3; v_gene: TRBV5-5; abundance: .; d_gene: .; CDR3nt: TGTGCCAGCAGCTTGACAGAGCGAAGTTGGGATACGCAGTATTTT; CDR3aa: CASSLTERSWDTQYF
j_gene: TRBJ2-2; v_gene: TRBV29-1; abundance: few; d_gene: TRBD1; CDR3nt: TGCAGCGTGAGGACAGGGACCACCGGGGAGCTGTTTTTT; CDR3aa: CSVRTGTTGELFF
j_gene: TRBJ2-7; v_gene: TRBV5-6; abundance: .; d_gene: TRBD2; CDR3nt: TGTGCCAGCAGCTTCCCCGGGGGGACGGACTCCTACGAGCAGTACTTC; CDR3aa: CASSFPGGTDSYEQYF
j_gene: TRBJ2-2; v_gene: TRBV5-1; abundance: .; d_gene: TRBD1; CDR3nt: TGCGCCAGCAGCTTGATCGGGACAGGGGACACCGGGGAGCTGTTTTTT; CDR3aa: CASSLIGTGDTGELFF
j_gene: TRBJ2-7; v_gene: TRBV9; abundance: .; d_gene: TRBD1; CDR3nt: TGTGCCAGCAGCTCGGGACAGGGGCTCCACGAGCAGTACTTC; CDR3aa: CASSSGQGLHEQYF
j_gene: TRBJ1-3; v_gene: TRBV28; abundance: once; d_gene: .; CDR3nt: TGTGCCAGCAGTTCCCTCGGGGGGTCCGGAAACACCATATATTTT; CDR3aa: CASSSLGGSGNTIYF
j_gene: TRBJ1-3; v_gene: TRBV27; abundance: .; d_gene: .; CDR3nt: TGTGCCAGCCGGGGATCTGGAAACACCATATATTTT; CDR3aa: CASRGSGNTIYF
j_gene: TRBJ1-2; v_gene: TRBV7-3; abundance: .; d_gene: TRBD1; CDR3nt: TGTGCCAGCAGCGAGCTTCCTTTCCCACCGGGACAGGGGTATGGCTACACCTTC; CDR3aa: CASSELPFPPGQGYGYTF
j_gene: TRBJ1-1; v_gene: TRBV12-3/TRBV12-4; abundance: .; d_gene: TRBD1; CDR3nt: TGTGCCAGCAGAACGACAGGGGTAGATGAAGCTTTCTTT; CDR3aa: CASRTTGVDEAFF
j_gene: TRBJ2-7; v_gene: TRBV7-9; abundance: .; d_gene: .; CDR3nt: TGTGCCAGCAGCTTAGCTACGCTTGAAGGGGACGTCGGCGAGCAGTACTTC; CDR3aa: CASSLATLEGDVGEQYF
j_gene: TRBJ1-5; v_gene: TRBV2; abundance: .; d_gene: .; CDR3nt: TGTGCCAGCCTACCTCCGGGGGCCAATCAGCCCCAGCATTTT; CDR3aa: CASLPPGANQPQHF
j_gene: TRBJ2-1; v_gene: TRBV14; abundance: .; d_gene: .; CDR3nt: TGTGCCAGCAGCTTCTCACAGGGATACAATGAGCAGTTCTTC; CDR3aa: CASSFSQGYNEQFF
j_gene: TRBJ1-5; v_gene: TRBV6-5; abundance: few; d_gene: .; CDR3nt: TGTGCCAGCGCGTTTGGTTCCCTCTCCGGGGGGCCCCAGCATTTT; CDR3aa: CASAFGSLSGGPQHF
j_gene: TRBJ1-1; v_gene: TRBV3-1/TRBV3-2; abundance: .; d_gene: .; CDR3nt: TGTGCCAGCAGCGCTATACAGGGTGGTACTGAAGCTTTCTTT; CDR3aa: CASSAIQGGTEAFF
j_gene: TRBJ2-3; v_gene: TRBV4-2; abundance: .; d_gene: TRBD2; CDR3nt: TGTGCCAGCAGCCAAGCGGGACTAGCAGGATCCACAGATACGCAGTATTTT; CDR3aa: CASSQAGLAGSTDTQYF
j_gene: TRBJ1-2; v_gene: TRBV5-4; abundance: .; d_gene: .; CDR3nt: TGTGCCAGCAGCTCAAACAGGGTAAACTATGGCTACACCTTC; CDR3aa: CASSSNRVNYGYTF
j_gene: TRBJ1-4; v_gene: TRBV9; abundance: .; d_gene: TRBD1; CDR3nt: TGTGCCAGCAGCCCGGGGGTAGCAGGGGGAATCGGAGAAAAACTGTTTTTT; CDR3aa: CASSPGVAGGIGEKLFF
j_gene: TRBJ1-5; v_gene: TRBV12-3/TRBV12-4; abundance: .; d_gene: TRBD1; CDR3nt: TGTGCCAGCACCACTACAGGGGGTCAGCCCCAGCATTTT; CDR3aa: CASTTTGGQPQHF
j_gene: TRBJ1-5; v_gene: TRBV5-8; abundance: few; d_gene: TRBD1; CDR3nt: TGTGCCAGCAGCCGATGGGGGGATCCGGGACAGCGGAATCAGCCCCAGCATTTT; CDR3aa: CASSRWGDPGQRNQPQHF
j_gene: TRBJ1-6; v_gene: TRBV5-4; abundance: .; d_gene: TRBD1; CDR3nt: TGTGCCAGCAGCGTACAAGGGACAGGGGGCCATGAACTCCACTTT; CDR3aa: CASSVQGTGGHELHF
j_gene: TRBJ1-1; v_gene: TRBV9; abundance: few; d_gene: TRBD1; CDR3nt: TGTGCCAGCAGCGAGGGACAGCTGAACACTGAAGCTTTCTTT; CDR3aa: CASSEGQLNTEAFF
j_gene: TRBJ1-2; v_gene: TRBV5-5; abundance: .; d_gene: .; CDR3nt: TGTGCCAGCAGCGAAGACCCAAATGCCTATGGCTACACCTTC; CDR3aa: CASSEDPNAYGYTF
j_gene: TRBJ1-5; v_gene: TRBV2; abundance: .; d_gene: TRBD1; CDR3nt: TGTGCCAGCAGTGATAAGGGGGCGAGCGGGCAGCCCCAGCATTTT; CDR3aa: CASSDKGASGQPQHF
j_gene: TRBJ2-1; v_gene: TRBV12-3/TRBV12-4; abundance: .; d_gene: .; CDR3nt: TGTGCCAGCAGTTCCGGGGACTTTGATGAGCAGTTCTTC; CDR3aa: CASSSGDFDEQFF
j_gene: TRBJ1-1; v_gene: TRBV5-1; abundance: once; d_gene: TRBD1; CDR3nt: TGCGCCAGCAGAAAAGTGACAGGGGCGAACACTGAAGCTTTCTTT; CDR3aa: CASRKVTGANTEAFF
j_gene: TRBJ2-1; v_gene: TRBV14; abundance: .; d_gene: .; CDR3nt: TGTGCCAGCAGCCAAGGCGTAACGACATCCTACAATGAGCAGTTCTTC; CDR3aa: CASSQGVTTSYNEQFF
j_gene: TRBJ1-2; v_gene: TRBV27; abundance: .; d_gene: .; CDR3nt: TGTGCCAGCAGTCTCGACAGCTCCGGGGGCTACACCTTC; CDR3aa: CASSLDSSGGYTF
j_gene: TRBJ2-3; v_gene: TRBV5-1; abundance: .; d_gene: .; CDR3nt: TGCGCCAGCAGCTTGGTGCGGGATCCTAGCACAGATACGCAGTATTTT; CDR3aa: CASSLVRDPSTDTQYF
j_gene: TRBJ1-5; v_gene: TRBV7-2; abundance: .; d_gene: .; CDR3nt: TGTGCCAGCAGCTTAGTTTCGGGGAGCAATCAGCCCCAGCATTTT; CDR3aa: CASSLVSGSNQPQHF
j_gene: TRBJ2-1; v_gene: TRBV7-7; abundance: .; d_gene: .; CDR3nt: TGTGCCAGCAGCTTAAGAGCGAATGTCAACAATGAGCAGTTCTTC; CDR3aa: CASSLRANVNNEQFF